The rows below give T cell receptor beta chains drawn from one sample of a study of identical twins. Using its own MiXCR run on the 5' RACE reads, TCRdb lists one record per CDR3 protein. This table has 1.5 million or so distinct CDR3 sequences, about 31% appearing once. The sequencing input was cord blood. These receptors all come from a newborn girl in good health. The CDR3 runs from the conserved cysteine through the conserved F or W. The order of the fields is D gene, J gene, clone size, V gene, CDR3 protein, CDR3 DNA. D genes are given only for firm matches. Clone size is stated in some rows and not others, as once, few, many or a class when expanded.

D: NA; J: TRBJ1-2; size: NA; V: TRBV6-1; CDR3: CASSEARVEGYGYTF; DNA: TGTGCCAGCAGTGAAGCGCGGGTTGAAGGCTATGGCTACACCTTC
D: NA; J: TRBJ2-5; size: NA; V: TRBV27; CDR3: CASSAALRQETQYF; DNA: TGTGCCAGCAGTGCAGCTCTGCGGCAAGAGACCCAGTACTTC
D: NA; J: TRBJ2-1; size: few; V: TRBV20-1; CDR3: CSARDTRRSYEQFF; DNA: TGCAGTGCTAGAGATACTAGGAGGTCCTATGAGCAGTTCTTC
D: TRBD1; J: TRBJ2-5; size: NA; V: TRBV12-3/TRBV12-4; CDR3: CASMTGMQETQYF; DNA: TGTGCCAGCATGACAGGGATGCAAGAGACCCAGTACTTC
D: NA; J: TRBJ1-5; size: NA; V: TRBV4-1; CDR3: CASSQDLWGNQPQHF; DNA: TGCGCCAGCAGCCAAGATCTTTGGGGCAATCAGCCCCAGCATTTT
D: TRBD2; J: TRBJ2-1; size: NA; V: TRBV12-3/TRBV12-4; CDR3: CASSSPRGLAGDNEQFF; DNA: TGTGCCAGCAGTTCCCCCCGGGGGCTAGCGGGTGACAATGAGCAGTTCTTC
D: NA; J: TRBJ2-7; size: NA; V: TRBV7-2; CDR3: CASSLDRRAGDYEQYF; DNA: TGTGCCAGCAGCTTAGACCGACGAGCAGGGGACTACGAGCAGTACTTC
D: TRBD1; J: TRBJ1-5; size: NA; V: TRBV20-1; CDR3: CSAIAGTGDQPQHF; DNA: TGCAGTGCTATAGCCGGGACAGGGGACCAGCCCCAGCATTTT
D: NA; J: TRBJ1-6; size: NA; V: TRBV9; CDR3: CASSVDLNSPLHF; DNA: TGTGCCAGCAGCGTAGACTTAAATTCACCCCTCCACTTT
D: TRBD1; J: TRBJ2-7; size: NA; V: TRBV28; CDR3: CASTSHGQGSYEQYF; DNA: TGTGCCAGCACTAGTCACGGACAGGGGTCCTACGAGCAGTACTTC
D: TRBD1; J: TRBJ2-3; size: few; V: TRBV5-6; CDR3: CASSLADRGWTDTQYF; DNA: TGTGCCAGCAGCTTGGCCGACAGGGGCTGGACAGATACGCAGTATTTT
D: TRBD2; J: TRBJ2-7; size: NA; V: TRBV6-7; CDR3: CASSIRTSGSIGNYEQYF; DNA: TGTGCCAGCAGCATAAGGACTAGCGGATCGATAGGAAACTACGAGCAGTACTTC
D: NA; J: TRBJ1-4; size: few; V: TRBV20-1; CDR3: CSARPVTGTNEKLFF; DNA: TGCAGTGCTAGACCAGTTACGGGGACTAATGAAAAACTGTTTTTT
D: TRBD2; J: TRBJ2-7; size: NA; V: TRBV4-2; CDR3: CASSQPSLLAGKAEQYF; DNA: TGTGCCAGCAGCCAACCCTCCTTACTAGCGGGAAAGGCCGAGCAGTACTTC
D: TRBD1; J: TRBJ2-2; size: NA; V: TRBV4-1; CDR3: CASSLDRGRIDGELFF; DNA: TGCGCCAGCAGTCTCGACAGGGGGCGAATTGACGGGGAGCTGTTTTTT
D: NA; J: TRBJ1-1; size: NA; V: TRBV7-2; CDR3: CASSAPRGLMNTEAFF; DNA: TGTGCCAGCAGCGCGCCCCGGGGACTGATGAACACTGAAGCTTTCTTT